A selection of T cell receptor beta chains follows, all from one sample in a study of blood T cell repertoires in COVID-19. Repertoires were generated with immunoSEQ multiplex PCR, while TCRdb's copy carries only in-frame clones and drops some. The data contain approximately 200,000 clones, 70% to 90% of them singletons. The sequenced sample was peripheral blood. The receptors shown here come from a man aged 25 to 40 with acute or convalescent COVID-19. The CDR3 runs from the conserved cysteine through the conserved F or W. A D gene is named only where the DNA matches it firmly. The size field is filled for only some rows; it gives once, few, many or a size class.

. | . | TRBJ1-1 | TRBV20-1 | TGCAGTGCTGACGAGGCCACTGAAGCTTTCTTT | CSADEATEAFF
. | . | TRBJ2-1 | TRBV6-4 | TGTGCCAGCAGTGCCCAAAGCGCCGCTATTGAGCAGTTCTTC | CASSAQSAAIEQFF
TRBD1 | . | TRBJ2-7 | TRBV10-2 | TGCGCCAGCAGTCGAACGACAGGGTACGAGCAGTACTTC | CASSRTTGYEQYF
. | . | TRBJ2-3 | TRBV5-4 | TGTGCCAGCAGCTTGGGCCCAGCGGCAAGCACAGATACGCAGTATTTT | CASSLGPAASTDTQYF
TRBD1 | . | TRBJ2-5 | TRBV9 | TGTGCCAGCAGCCCTTCCCCGACAGGGGGCAAGGAGACCCAGTACTTC | CASSPSPTGGKETQYF
. | . | TRBJ2-7 | TRBV18 | TGTGCCAGCTCACCACTAAGCACCTACGAGCAGTACTTC | CASSPLSTYEQYF
TRBD1 | . | TRBJ1-1 | TRBV7-8 | TGTGCCAGCAGCTATGGGGACAGGGCCGACACTGAAGCTTTCTTT | CASSYGDRADTEAFF
TRBD2 | few | TRBJ2-3 | TRBV5-1 | TGCGCCAGCAGCGGCACGGGGGGTCGCACAGATACGCAGTATTTT | CASSGTGGRTDTQYF
. | . | TRBJ1-2 | TRBV7-9 | TGTGCCAGCAGCTCGGCCCCCGGGGATGCTGGCTACACCTTC | CASSSAPGDAGYTF
. | few | TRBJ2-1 | TRBV10-3 | TGTGCCATCAGTGCCGCAAGGGGTTACAATGAGCAGTTCTTC | CAISAARGYNEQFF
. | . | TRBJ1-1 | TRBV19 | TGTGCCAGTAGTATCAGAGACAGGAACACTGAAGCTTTCTTT | CASSIRDRNTEAFF
TRBD2 | . | TRBJ2-7 | TRBV7-3 | TGTGCCAGCAGCTTAAGCGGGGGCTCCTACGAGCAGTACTTC | CASSLSGGSYEQYF
. | . | TRBJ2-7 | TRBV28 | TGTGCCAGCAGTTTTACTCTATCCTTCGAGCAGTACTTC | CASSFTLSFEQYF
. | . | TRBJ1-1 | TRBV7-8 | TGTGCCAGCAGCTTTGGACTTAACACTGAAGCTTTCTTT | CASSFGLNTEAFF
TRBD2 | . | TRBJ2-1 | TRBV7-3 | TGTGCCAGCAGCCTGGGGACTAGCGGGAGGTTGAATGAGCAGTTCTTC | CASSLGTSGRLNEQFF
TRBD1 | . | TRBJ1-2 | TRBV19 | TGTGCCAGTAGTTCCGTGTCAGGGGGAATCTATGGCTACACCTTC | CASSSVSGGIYGYTF
. | . | TRBJ2-2 | TRBV24-1 | TGTGCCACCAGCGATGGGACTCCTCCCGGGGAGCTGTTTTTT | CATSDGTPPGELFF
TRBD1 | . | TRBJ1-2 | TRBV6-5 | TGTGCCAGCAGTCCCCGGGGACAGTCTATTGGCTACACCTTC | CASSPRGQSIGYTF
. | few | TRBJ2-7 | TRBV3-1/TRBV3-2 | TGTGCCAGCAGCCACTTTAGCGACAACCAGTACTTC | CASSHFSDNQYF
. | . | TRBJ2-7 | TRBV5-4 | TGTGCCAGCAGCCAAGGACTCACAGCCTACGAGCAGTACTTC | CASSQGLTAYEQYF